This T cell receptor beta chain emerged from a study of PD-1 blockade in classical Hodgkin lymphoma. Study as a whole: Intravenous delivery of nivolumab at 3 mg/kg to patients occurred every 2 weeks.

Clones were sequenced by immunoSEQ multiplex PCR, and TCRdb holds only the in-frame ones, with some missing. The sample records approximately 60,000 clones, approximately 88% being singletons. Study-wide points: At C4D1, TCR diversity had climbed significantly for CD4+ cells, though not for CD8+ cells.

To note about this clone: Its antigen is unidentified.

V lost 5 bases to trimming and J lost 7 bases, with 18 bases between them. The CDR3 sequence is 15 residues long. Germline-derived CDR1 and CDR2 are SGHRS and YFSETQ. Brentuximab vedotin exposure varied, and every patient relapsed after autologous stem cell transplantation. This TCR came from a human donor with classical Hodgkin lymphoma. This chain joins TRBV5-1 and TRBJ1-4; D might be TRBD1 (6 bases). The sequencing used peripheral blood mononuclear cells (PBMCs), collected at baseline. The CDR3 DNA is TGCGCCAGCAGACCAGACAGGTTCGATAGTGAAAAACTGTTTTTT. Translation gives CASRPDRFDSEKLFF.